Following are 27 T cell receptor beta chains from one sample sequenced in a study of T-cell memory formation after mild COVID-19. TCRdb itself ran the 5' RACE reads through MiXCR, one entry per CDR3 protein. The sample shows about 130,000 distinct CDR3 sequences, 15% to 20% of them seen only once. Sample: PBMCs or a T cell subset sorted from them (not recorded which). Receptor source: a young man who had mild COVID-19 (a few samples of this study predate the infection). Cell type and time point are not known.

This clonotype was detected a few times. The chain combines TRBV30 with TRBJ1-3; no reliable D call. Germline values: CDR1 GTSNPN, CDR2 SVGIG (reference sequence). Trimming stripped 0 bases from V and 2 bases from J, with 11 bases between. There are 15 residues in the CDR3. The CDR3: CAWSVGLEAGNTIYF. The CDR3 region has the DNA TGTGCCTGGAGTGTGGGGTTAGAGGCTGGAAACACCATATATTTT.

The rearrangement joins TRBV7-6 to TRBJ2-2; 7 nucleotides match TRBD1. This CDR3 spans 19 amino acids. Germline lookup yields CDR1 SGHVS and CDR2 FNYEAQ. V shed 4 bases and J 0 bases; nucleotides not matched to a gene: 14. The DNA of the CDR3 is TGTGCCAGCAGCTGGGGCCCGGACAGGTCAGACGCGAACACCGGGGAGCTGTTTTTT. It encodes CASSWGPDRSDANTGELFF.

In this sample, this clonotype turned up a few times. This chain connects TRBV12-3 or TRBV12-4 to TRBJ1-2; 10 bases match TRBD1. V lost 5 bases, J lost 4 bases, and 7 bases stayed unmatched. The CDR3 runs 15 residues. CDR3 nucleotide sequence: TGTGCCAGCAGTCCCGGGACAGGGGTTCTCTATGGCTACACCTTC. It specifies CASSPGTGVLYGYTF.

CDR3 loop: CASSRGSLTDTQYF. DNA of the CDR3: TGTGCCAGCTCACGGGGGAGCCTCACAGATACGCAGTATTTT. The J gene is TRBJ2-3, the V gene TRBV18, with D possibly called TRBD1 or TRBD2 (5 bases each). CDR1 and CDR2 from the germline V gene are KGHSH and LQKENI. The V end was cut by 4 bases, the J end by 2 bases, with 10 bases between. The CDR3 runs 14 residues.

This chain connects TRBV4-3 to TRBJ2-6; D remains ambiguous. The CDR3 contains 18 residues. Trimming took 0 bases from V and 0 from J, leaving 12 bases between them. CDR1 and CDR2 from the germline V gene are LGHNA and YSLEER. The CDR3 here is CASSQDWLLGSGANVLTF. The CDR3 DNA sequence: TGCGCCAGCAGCCAAGATTGGTTGCTGGGCTCTGGGGCCAACGTCCTGACTTTC.

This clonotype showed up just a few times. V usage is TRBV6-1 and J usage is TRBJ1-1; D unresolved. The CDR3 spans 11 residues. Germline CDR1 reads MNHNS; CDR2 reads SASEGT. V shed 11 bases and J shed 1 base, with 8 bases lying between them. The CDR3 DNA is TGTGCCGCCACGCAGAACACTGAAGCTTTCTTT. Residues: CAATQNTEAFF.

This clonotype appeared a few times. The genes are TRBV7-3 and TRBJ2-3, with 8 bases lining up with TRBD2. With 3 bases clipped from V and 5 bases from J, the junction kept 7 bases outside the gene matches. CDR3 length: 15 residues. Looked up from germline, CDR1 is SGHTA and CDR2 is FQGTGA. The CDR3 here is CASSFRGGSGDTQYF. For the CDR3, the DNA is TGTGCCAGCAGCTTCCGGGGGGGCTCAGGAGATACGCAGTATTTT.

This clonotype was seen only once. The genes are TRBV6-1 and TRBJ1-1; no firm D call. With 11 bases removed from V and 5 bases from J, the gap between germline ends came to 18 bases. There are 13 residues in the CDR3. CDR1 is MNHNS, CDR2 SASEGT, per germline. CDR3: CAGMAARGTEAFF. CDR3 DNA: TGTGCCGGAATGGCCGCCCGCGGGACTGAAGCTTTCTTT.

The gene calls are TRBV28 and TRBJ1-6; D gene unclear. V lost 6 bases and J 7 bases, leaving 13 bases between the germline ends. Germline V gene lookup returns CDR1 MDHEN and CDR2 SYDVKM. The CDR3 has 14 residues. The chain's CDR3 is CASSLGSLNSPLHF. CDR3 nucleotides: TGTGCCAGCAGCCTTGGCAGTCTCAATTCACCCCTCCACTTT.

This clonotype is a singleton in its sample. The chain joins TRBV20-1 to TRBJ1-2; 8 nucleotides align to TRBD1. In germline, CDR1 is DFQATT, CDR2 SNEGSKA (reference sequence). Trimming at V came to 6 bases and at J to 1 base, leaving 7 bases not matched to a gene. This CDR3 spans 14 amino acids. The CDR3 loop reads CSAASTGVNYGYTF. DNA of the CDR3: TGCAGTGCGGCCTCGACAGGGGTTAACTATGGCTACACCTTC.

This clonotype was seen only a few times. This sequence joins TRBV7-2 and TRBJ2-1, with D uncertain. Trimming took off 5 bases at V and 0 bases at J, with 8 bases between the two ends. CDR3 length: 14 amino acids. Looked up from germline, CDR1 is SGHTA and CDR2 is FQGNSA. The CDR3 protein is CASSPISSYNEQFF. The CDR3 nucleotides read TGTGCCAGCAGCCCCATTAGCTCCTACAATGAGCAGTTCTTC.

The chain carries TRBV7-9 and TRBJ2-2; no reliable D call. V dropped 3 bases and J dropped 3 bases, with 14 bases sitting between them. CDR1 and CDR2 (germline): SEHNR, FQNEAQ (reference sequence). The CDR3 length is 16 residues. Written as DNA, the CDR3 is TGTGCCAGCAGCTTTGCCCCCCCTTTTGACACCGGGGAGCTGTTTTTT. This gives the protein CASSFAPPFDTGELFF.

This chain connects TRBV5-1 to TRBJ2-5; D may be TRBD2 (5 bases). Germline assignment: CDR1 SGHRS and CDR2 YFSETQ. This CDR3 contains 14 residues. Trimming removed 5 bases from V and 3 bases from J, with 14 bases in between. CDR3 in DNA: TGCGCCAGCAGAGGATGGCGGGCGGAAGAGACCCAGTACTTC. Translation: CASRGWRAEETQYF.

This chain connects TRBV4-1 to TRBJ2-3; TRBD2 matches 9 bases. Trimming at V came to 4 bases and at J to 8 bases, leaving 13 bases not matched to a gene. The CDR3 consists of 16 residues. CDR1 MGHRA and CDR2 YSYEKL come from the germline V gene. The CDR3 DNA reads TGCGCCAGCAGCCTAGAGGTGACTAGCGGACTAGGTACGCAGTATTTT. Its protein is CASSLEVTSGLGTQYF.

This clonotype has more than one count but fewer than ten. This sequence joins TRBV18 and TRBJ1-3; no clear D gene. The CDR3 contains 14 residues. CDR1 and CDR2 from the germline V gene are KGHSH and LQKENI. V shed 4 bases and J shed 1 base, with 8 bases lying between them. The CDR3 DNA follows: TGTGCCAGCTCACGTGAGACATCTGGAAACACCATATATTTT. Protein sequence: CASSRETSGNTIYF.

The CDR3 bases are TGCGCCAGCAGCACCGGGACCCTCCAAGAGACCCAGTACTTC. Its protein is CASSTGTLQETQYF. This chain uses TRBV5-1 with TRBJ2-5; D assignment may be TRBD1 or TRBD2 (5 bases each). CDR1 is SGHRS, CDR2 YFSETQ, per germline. Trimming stripped 4 bases from V and 1 base from J, with 11 bases between. CDR3 size: 14 residues.

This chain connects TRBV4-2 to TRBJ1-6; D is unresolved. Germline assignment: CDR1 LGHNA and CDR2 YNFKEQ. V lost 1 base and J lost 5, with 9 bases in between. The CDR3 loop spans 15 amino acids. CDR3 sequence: CASSQAGGNNSPLHF. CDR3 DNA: TGTGCCAGCAGCCAAGCTGGCGGGAATAATTCACCCCTCCACTTT.

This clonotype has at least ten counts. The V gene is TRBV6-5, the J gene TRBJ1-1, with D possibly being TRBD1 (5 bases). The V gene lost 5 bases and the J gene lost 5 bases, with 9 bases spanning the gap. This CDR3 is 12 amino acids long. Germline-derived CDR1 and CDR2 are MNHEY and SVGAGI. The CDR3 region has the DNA TGTGCCAGCAGTCGACAGAGAACTGAAGCTTTCTTT. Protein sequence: CASSRQRTEAFF.

CDR3 DNA: TGCGCCAGCAGCTTTCGGTTTATCCAGCGGGGGCACCAAGATACGCAGTATTTT. Protein sequence: CASSFRFIQRGHQDTQYF. This rearrangement joins TRBV5-1 to TRBJ2-3; 8 bases align to TRBD2. Germline trimming cut 2 bases from V and 5 bases from J; bases unmatched to any gene: 16. From germline, CDR1 is SGHRS and CDR2 YFSETQ. The CDR3 has 18 residues.

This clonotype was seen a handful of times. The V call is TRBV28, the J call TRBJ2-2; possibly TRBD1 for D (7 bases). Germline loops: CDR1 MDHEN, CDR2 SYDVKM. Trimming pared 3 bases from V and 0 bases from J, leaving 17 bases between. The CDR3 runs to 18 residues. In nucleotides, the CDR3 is TGTGCCAGCAGTTTCGGCAGGGGGGATCCCGCGAACACCGGGGAGCTGTTTTTT. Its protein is CASSFGRGDPANTGELFF.

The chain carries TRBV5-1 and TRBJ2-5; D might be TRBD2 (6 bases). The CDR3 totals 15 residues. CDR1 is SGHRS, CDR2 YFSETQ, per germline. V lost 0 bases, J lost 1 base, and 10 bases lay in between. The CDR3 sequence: CASSLARDFQETQYF. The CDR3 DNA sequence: TGCGCCAGCAGCTTGGCCAGGGACTTCCAAGAGACCCAGTACTTC.

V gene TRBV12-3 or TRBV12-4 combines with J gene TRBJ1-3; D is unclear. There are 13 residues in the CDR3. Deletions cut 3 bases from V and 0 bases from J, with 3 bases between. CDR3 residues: CASSLHSGNTIYF. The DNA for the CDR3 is TGTGCCAGCAGTTTGCACTCTGGAAACACCATATATTTT.

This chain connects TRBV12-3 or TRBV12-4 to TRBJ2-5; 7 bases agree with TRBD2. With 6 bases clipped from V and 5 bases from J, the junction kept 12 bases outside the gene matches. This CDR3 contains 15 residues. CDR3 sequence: CASSENSGGGETQYF. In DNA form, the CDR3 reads TGTGCCAGCAGCGAAAACTCGGGGGGTGGGGAGACCCAGTACTTC.

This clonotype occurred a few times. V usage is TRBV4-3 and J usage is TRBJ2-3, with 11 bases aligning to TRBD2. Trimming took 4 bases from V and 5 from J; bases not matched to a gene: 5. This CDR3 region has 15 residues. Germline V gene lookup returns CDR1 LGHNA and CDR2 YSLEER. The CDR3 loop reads CASSLLAGGEDTQYF. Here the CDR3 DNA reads TGCGCCAGCAGCCTCCTAGCGGGGGGCGAAGATACGCAGTATTTT.

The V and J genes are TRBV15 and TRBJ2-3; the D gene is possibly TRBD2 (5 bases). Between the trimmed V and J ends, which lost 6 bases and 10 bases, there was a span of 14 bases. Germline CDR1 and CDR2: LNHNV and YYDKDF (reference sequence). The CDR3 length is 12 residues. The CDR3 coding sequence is TGTGCCACCAGGCCACCGACCGGGGCGCAGTATTTT. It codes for CATRPPTGAQYF. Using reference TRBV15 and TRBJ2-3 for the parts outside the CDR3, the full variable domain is DAMVIQNPRYQVTQFGKPVTLSCSQTLNHNVMYWYQQKSSQAPKLLFHYYDKDFNNEADTPDNFQSRRPNTSFCFLDIRSPGLGDTAMYLCATRPPTGAQYFGPGTRLTVL.

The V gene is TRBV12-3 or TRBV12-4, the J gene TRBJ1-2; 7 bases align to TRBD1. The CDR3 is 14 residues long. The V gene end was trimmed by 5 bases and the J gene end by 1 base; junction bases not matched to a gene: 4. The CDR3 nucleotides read TGTGCCAGCAGTACACAGGGGAATAACTATGGCTACACCTTC. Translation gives CASSTQGNNYGYTF.

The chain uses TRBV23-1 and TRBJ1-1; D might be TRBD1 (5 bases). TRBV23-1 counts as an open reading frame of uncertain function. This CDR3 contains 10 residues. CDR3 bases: TGCGCTCCGGTGGGGGGTGAAGCTTTCTTT. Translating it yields CAPVGGEAFF.